This T cell receptor (beta chain) emerged from a study of early T cells in non-severe SARS-CoV-2 infection. Attached unique molecular identifiers marked individual cDNA molecules. TCRdb called the 5' RACE reads again in MiXCR, with one record for every CDR3 protein. The profile shows 17,000 or so distinct CDR3 sequences, around 6.1% of them singletons. There are 14 residues in the CDR3. V gave up 6 bases and J gave up 2 bases; unmatched junction bases: 3. Germline V gene data show CDR1 as SQVTM and CDR2 as ANQGSEA. The table lists this clonotype with many counts. This chain joins TRBV29-1 and TRBJ2-2, with 10 nucleotides matching TRBD1. Sample: whole blood, taken at baseline. The receptor's source is an adult who was a healthcare worker with PCR-confirmed SARS-CoV-2 infection or an uninfected control (not recorded which). CDR3 coding DNA: TGCAGCGTCGGGACAGGGGTCAACACCGGGGAGCTGTTTTTT. Translated: CSVGTGVNTGELFF.